This paragraph reports one TCR beta chain. This record belongs to a study of cytomegalovirus exposure and HLA in healthy donors. Germline-derived CDR1 and CDR2 are KGHSH and LQKENI. V was pared by 4 bases and J by 6 bases, with 14 bases between. The CDR3 is made up of 14 amino acids. The study ran its PCR with 60 Vbeta and 13 Jbeta primers. Clones were read by immunoSEQ multiplex PCR, and TCRdb kept only the in-frame ones, dropping some. The table has 95,000 to 110,000 clones, roughly 80% seen once. The sequenced sample was PBMCs. The sequence was collected from a man younger than 45 in good health and CMV-seronegative. V and J are TRBV18 and TRBJ2-3; TRBD2 might be the D (5 bases). The CDR3 DNA sequence: TGTGCCAGCTCACGCAGGACCCGGAGGGATACGCAGTATTTT. It is translated as CASSRRTRRDTQYF.